These 8 T cell receptor beta chains came from one sample sequenced in a study of regulatory T cells in long-lasting Graves disease. Described time point: newly diagnosed GD, antithyroid drugs for less than 3 months. The TCR library was made from RNA extracted from PBMCs. According to the study, TCR beta libraries were built with iRepertoire HTBI primers and CDR3-region Arm-PCR. TCRdb re-derived calls from the multiplex PCR reads in MiXCR, one entry per CDR3 protein. Seen here are 440,000 or so distinct CDR3 sequences, around 15% observed once, and the top ten hold about 11%. This same sample was also taken into another study, of T cells in Graves' hyperthyroidism and ophthalmopathy.

Sequences were derived from peripheral blood mononuclear cells (PBMCs), sampled at new diagnosis, from a patient treated with antithyroid drugs. These receptors were taken from a woman aged 30 to 39 with Graves disease.

This clonotype was observed at least ten times. The chain links TRBV7-6 to TRBJ1-5, with no clear D. V was cut by 1 base and J by 3 bases, with 7 bases left in between. CDR3 length: 14 amino acids. The germline V gene has CDR1 SGHVS and CDR2 FNYEAQ. The CDR3 region is CASSLGALNQPQHF. The DNA for the CDR3 is TGTGCCAGCAGCTTAGGGGCTCTCAATCAGCCCCAGCATTTT. The full variable domain, rest sourced from reference TRBV7-6 and TRBJ1-5, is GAGVSQSPRYKVTKRGQDVALRCDPISGHVSLYWYRQALGQGPEFLTYFNYEAQQDKSGLPNDRFSAERPEGSISTLTIQRTEQRDSAMYRCASSLGALNQPQHFGDGTRLSIL.

This clonotype was detected a few times. The rearrangement joins TRBV5-1 to TRBJ1-2; TRBD1 matches at 7 bases. Germline-derived CDR1 and CDR2 are SGHRS and YFSETQ. CDR3 size: 13 residues. Losses at the gene ends were 2 bases for V and 7 bases for J; bases not matched to a gene: 5. In nucleotides, the CDR3 is TGCGCCAGCAGCTTTAGACAGGGAAGTGGCTACACCTTC. Amino acids: CASSFRQGSGYTF.

The table lists this clonotype with many counts. This chain uses TRBV6-2 or TRBV6-3 with TRBJ2-1; 9 positions match TRBD2. The CDR3 has 15 residues. V shed 7 bases and J 4 bases; nucleotides not matched to a gene: 8. Germline lookup yields CDR1 MNHEY and CDR2 SVGEGT. The chain's CDR3 is CASTLLAGQYNEQFF. For the CDR3, the DNA is TGTGCCAGCACCCTACTAGCGGGTCAATACAATGAGCAGTTCTTC.

This clonotype showed up many times. V gene TRBV3-1 combines with J gene TRBJ2-7, with D maybe TRBD2 (7 bases). CDR1 and CDR2 (germline): LGHDT, YNNKEL (reference sequence). V lost 4 bases to trimming and J lost 1 base, with 20 bases between them. The CDR3 spans 17 residues. CDR3 sequence: CASSPSWGPGGSYEQYF. CDR3 nucleotide sequence: TGTGCCAGCAGCCCGTCATGGGGGCCGGGAGGATCCTACGAGCAGTACTTC.

The chain is built from TRBV7-3 and TRBJ1-1, with unresolved D. The germline V gene encodes CDR1 SGHTA and CDR2 FQGTGA. Trimming shortened V by 6 bases and J by 2 bases, and 19 bases separated the two germline ends. CDR3 length: 16 residues. The CDR3 coding sequence is TGTGCCAGCAGTTTATTCCCCCAACAACCAAACACTGAAGCTTTCTTT. Translation gives CASSLFPQQPNTEAFF.

Of note for this clonotype: A much larger clone lies one base from this, so it may be a read error. The V and J genes are TRBV7-8 and TRBJ1-3; tentative D call: TRBD1 (5 bases). This CDR3 spans 16 amino acids. Germline V gives CDR1 SGHVS, CDR2 FQNEAQ. V was trimmed by 5 bases and J by 0 bases, leaving 14 bases between them. The CDR3 DNA sequence: TGTGCCAGCAGCCCAAGGGGCGTCTCCTCTGGAAACACCATATATTTT. This encodes CASSPRGVSSGNTIYF.

This clonotype was counted a few times. The V call is TRBV10-2, the J call TRBJ2-3; TRBD1 agrees at 8 bases. The V and J ends lost 5 bases and 0 bases, in that order; junction bases with no gene match: 7. There are 16 residues in the CDR3. Germline CDR1 and CDR2: WSHSY and SAAADI. The CDR3 DNA reads as TGCGCCAGCAGTCCTGGACAGGGCCCAAGCACAGATACGCAGTATTTT. Its protein is CASSPGQGPSTDTQYF.

A single count supports this clonotype. A far bigger clonotype differs at one base, so this is likely a read error. This chain joins TRBV7-9 and TRBJ1-1; no clear D. Germline V gene lookup returns CDR1 SEHNR and CDR2 FQNEAQ (reference sequence). CDR3 length: 13 residues. The CDR3 spells CASSQAPGTGAFF. For the CDR3, the DNA is TGCGCCAGCAGCCAAGCGCCGGGCACTGGAGCTTTCTTT.